The present T cell receptor (beta chain) was sequenced within a study of CD4 T cells in relation to SARS-CoV-2 and coronaviruses (dated by TCRdb to the early 2020s). Regarding the complete study: The ViraFEST assay cultured PBMCs with antigen for nine to ten days, then sequenced TCR beta CDR3s to find antigen-specific clonal expansions. An HIV-1 Nef peptide pool or a culture without peptide was used as the negative reference condition. HLA restriction was mapped for shared crossreactive spike epitopes using patient-derived lymphoblastoid cell lines. Memory CD4+ T cell crossreactivity between SARS-CoV-2 and common cold coronavirus spike proteins was assessed at the TCR clonotype level in the study. The Adaptive Biotechnologies TCR-sequencing kit was used to sequence samples from a few pre-COVID donors and the naive versus memory experiments, while other data came from Illumina-based sequencing. For other donors in the study, expansion assays were sequenced with a different, Illumina-based TCR-beta assay.

Note on this clone: Its antigen target is currently unknown. The input lacks base qualities; no much larger clone sits a single base away.

CD4+ T cells from unexposed donors were collected before the COVID-19 pandemic (2011-2018). Following 10 days of culture, the EasySep CD4+ T cell isolation kit was used to isolate CD4+ T cells. As cell number allowed, CD4+ T cells from unexposed donors were tested for reactivity to SARS-CoV-2 S and N and to four common cold coronavirus spike pools. Each well received over 1.5 million PBMCs, cultured in IMDM supplemented with approximately 5% human AB serum and around 9 IU/ml IL-2. Half of the culture medium was replaced with fresh IL-2-containing medium on days 3 and 7. Triplicate replicate wells were generally used for each peptide culture condition. Leukapheresis product for the unexposed donors was bought commercially. PBMCs were isolated from leukapheresis product or whole blood by Ficoll-Paque PLUS gradient centrifugation. PBMCs were either used fresh in the expansion assay or cryopreserved at -140 degrees C. The QIAamp Micro DNA Kit was used to extract genomic DNA from the CD4+ T cells.

Study-wide conclusions, independent of this receptor: Compared with monoreactive clones, crossreactive clones had significantly weaker SARS-CoV-2-driven expansion, a result consistent with antigenic imprinting. Pre-pandemic and post-infection samples were not both contributed by any donor, so tracing of the source of pre-existing responses was limited. Crossreactivity analysis was centred on spike protein, so crossreactivity against other viral proteins was not assessed. Approximately 61% of donors had memory CD4+ clonotypes that crossrecognized SARS-CoV-2 and at least one common cold coronavirus spike. Small numbers of patients and of tested TCRs limited the study.

The CDR3, cysteine through phenylalanine, is 15 amino acids long. Only the CDR3 DNA stays, 45 bases, in frame from base 1. The germline V gene encodes CDR1 LGHDT and CDR2 YNNKEL (reference sequence). A distance of 9 bases separates the germline ends of V and J, which lose 3 bases and 0 bases respectively. Libraries were made using the immunoSEQ multiplex PCR assay. Per the source publication's procedure: During preprocessing, nonproductive sequences were removed, along with CDR3s that did not begin with C, did not end with F or W, or were shorter than 7 amino acids. The MANAFEST web app was used to call antigen-specific clonotypes on the basis of expansion compared with the reference and with other culture wells. A clone counted as positive if significantly expanded in 2 of 3 replicate wells versus the reference culture at FDR below 0.05. A further requirement for positive clones was significant expansion compared with all other tandem wells, along with an odds ratio above 5. CDR3 homology was measured as pairwise Levenshtein distance, computed with the stringdist R package after trimming three terminal residues from each end. Not all clones reach the TCRdb copy of this immuneACCESS table, which keeps in-frame sequences only. Checked studies attribute under half of the gap to unresolved V genes and leave the rest unexplained. That table gives V, J and clone size, and the DNA gave D and trimming. The sample records 20,000 to 25,000 clones, around 78% of which are singletons. Jointly, the top ten make up roughly a sixth of the sample.

Sequencing was performed on CD4+ T cells from PBMCs, cultured in vitro. The chain was built from TRBV3-1 (or the pseudogene TRBV3-2) and TRBJ1-5; no D segment can be confidently identified. The receptor was isolated from a human donor in good health. The nucleotides read TGTGCCAGCAGCCAGACTGGCGGTAGCAATCAGCCCCAGCATTTT. Translated, this is CASSQTGGSNQPQHF.